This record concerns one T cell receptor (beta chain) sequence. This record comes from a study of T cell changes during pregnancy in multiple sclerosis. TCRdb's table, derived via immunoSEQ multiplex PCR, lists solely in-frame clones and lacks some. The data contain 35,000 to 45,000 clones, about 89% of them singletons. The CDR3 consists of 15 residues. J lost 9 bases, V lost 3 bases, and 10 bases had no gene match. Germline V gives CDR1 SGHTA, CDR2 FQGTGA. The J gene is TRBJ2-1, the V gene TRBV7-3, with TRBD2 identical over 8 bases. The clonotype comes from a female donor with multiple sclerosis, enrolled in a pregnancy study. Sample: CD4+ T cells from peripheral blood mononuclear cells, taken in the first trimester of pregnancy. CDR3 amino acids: CASSFRSGGQREQFF. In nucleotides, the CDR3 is TGTGCCAGCAGCTTTAGGTCGGGAGGGCAACGTGAGCAGTTCTTC.